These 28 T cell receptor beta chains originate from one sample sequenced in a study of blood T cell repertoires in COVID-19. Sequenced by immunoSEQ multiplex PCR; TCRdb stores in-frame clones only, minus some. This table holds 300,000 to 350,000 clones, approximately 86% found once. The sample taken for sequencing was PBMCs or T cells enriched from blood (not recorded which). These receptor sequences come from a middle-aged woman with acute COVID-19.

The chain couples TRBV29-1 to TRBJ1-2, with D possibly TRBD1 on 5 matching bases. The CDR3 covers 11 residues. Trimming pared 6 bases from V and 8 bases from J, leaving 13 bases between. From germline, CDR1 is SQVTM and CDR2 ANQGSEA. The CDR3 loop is CSVGGDWGYTF. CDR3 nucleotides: TGCAGCGTCGGAGGGGACTGGGGCTACACCTTC. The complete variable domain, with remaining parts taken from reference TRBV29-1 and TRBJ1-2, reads SAVISQKPSRDICQRGTSLTIQCQVDSQVTMMFWYRQQPGQSLTLIATANQGSEATYESGFVIDKFPISRPNLTFSTLTVSNMSPEDSSIYLCSVGGDWGYTFGSGTRLTVV.

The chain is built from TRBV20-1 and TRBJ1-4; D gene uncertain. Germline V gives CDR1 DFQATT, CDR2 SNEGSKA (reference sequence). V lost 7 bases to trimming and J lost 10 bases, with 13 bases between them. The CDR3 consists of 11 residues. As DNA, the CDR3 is TGCAGTGTATCGACGGACTTAAAACTGTTTTTT. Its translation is CSVSTDLKLFF.

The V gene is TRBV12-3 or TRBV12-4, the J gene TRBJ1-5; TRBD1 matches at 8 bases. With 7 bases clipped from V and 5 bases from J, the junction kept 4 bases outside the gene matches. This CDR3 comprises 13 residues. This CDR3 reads CASNQDRDQPQHF. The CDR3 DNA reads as TGTGCCAGCAACCAGGACAGGGATCAGCCCCAGCATTTT.

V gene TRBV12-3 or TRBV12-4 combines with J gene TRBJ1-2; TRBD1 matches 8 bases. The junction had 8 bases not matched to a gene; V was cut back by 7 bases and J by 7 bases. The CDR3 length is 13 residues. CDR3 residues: CASTLQGVSGYTF. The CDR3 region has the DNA TGTGCCAGCACATTACAGGGGGTCTCTGGCTACACCTTC.

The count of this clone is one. The CDR3 is CAISEPGLGAAGELFF. The CDR3 region has the DNA TGTGCCATCAGTGAGCCTGGACTAGGGGCCGCCGGGGAGCTGTTTTTT. V is TRBV10-3 and J is TRBJ2-2, with 7 bases lining up with TRBD2. Germline trimming cut 2 bases from V and 6 bases from J; bases unmatched to any gene: 9. The CDR3 is 16 amino acids. Germline V gene sequence: CDR1 ENHRY, CDR2 SYGVKD.

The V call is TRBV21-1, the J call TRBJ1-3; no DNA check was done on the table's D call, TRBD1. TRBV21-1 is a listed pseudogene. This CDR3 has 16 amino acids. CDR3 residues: CASSDRDRGPGNTIYF. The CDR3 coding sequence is TGTGCCAGCAGCGACCGGGACAGGGGGCCTGGAAACACCATATATTTT.

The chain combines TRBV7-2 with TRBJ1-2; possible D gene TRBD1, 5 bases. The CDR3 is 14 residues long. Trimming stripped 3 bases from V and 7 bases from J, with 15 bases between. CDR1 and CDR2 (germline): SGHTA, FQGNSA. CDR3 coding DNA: TGTGCCAGCAGCTTGGGATCAGGGAATAGTGGCTACACCTTC. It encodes CASSLGSGNSGYTF.

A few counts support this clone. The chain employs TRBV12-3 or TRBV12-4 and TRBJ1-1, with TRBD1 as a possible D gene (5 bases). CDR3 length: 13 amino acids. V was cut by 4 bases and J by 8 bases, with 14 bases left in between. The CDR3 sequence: CASSWAGPMEAFF. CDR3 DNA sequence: TGTGCCAGCAGTTGGGCAGGGCCTATGGAAGCTTTCTTT.

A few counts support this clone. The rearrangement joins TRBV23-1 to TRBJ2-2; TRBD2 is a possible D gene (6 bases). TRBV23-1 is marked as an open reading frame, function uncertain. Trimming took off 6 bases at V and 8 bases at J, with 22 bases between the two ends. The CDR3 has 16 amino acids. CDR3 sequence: CASSLLRERLGGELFF. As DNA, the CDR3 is TGCGCCAGCAGCCTGCTTAGAGAGCGACTAGGGGGGGAGCTGTTTTTT.

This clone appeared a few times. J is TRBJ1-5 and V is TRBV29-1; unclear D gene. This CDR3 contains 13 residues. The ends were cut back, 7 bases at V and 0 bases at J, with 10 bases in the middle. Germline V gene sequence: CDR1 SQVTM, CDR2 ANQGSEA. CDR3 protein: CSAMENSNQPQHF. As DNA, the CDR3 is TGCAGCGCGATGGAGAATAGCAATCAGCCCCAGCATTTT.

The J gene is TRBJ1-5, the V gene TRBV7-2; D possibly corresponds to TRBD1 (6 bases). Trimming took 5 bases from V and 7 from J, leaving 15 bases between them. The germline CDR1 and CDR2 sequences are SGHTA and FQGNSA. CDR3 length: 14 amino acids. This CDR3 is CASSPAGATQPQHF. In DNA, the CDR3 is TGTGCCAGCAGCCCCGCAGGGGCGACGCAGCCCCAGCATTTT.

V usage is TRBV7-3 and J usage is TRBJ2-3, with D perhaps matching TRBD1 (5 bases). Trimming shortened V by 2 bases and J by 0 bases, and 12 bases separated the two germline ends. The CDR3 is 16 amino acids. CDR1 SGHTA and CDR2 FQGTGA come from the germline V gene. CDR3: CASSLLFRESTDTQYF. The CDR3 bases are TGTGCCAGCAGCTTACTTTTCAGGGAAAGCACAGATACGCAGTATTTT.

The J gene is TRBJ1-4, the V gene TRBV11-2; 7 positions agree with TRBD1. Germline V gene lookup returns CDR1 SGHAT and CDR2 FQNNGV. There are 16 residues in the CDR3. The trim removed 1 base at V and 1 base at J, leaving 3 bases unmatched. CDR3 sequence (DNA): TGTGCCAGCAGCTTAGTGGGGGACAGAACTAATGAAAAACTGTTTTTT. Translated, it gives CASSLVGDRTNEKLFF.

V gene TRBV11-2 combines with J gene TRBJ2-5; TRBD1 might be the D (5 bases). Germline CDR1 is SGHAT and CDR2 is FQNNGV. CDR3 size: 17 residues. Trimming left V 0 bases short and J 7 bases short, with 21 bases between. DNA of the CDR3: TGTGCCAGCAGCTTAGATCATGGGGCAGGGTCGCCAAGGACCCAGTACTTC. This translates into CASSLDHGAGSPRTQYF.

CDR3 sequence reads: CASSPHGQSSGNTIYF. The CDR3 DNA reads TGTGCCAGCAGCCCCCATGGACAGTCCTCTGGAAACACCATATATTTT. The chain couples TRBV7-2 to TRBJ1-3; tentatively, D is TRBD1 (6 bases). Per the germline V gene, CDR1 is SGHTA and CDR2 is FQGNSA. The CDR3 is 16 residues long. The V end was cut by 5 bases, the J end by 0 bases, with 14 bases between.

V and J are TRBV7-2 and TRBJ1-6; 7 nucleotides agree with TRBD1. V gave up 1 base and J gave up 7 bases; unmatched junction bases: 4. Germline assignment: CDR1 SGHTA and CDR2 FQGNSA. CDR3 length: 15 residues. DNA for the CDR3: TGTGCCAGCAGCTTAGACAGGGGCCCGAATTCACCCCTCCACTTT. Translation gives CASSLDRGPNSPLHF.

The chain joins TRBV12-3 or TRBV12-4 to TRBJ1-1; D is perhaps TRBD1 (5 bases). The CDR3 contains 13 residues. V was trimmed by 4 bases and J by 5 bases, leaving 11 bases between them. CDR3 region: CASSSRPGTEAFF. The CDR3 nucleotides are TGTGCCAGCAGTTCAAGACCAGGGACTGAAGCTTTCTTT.

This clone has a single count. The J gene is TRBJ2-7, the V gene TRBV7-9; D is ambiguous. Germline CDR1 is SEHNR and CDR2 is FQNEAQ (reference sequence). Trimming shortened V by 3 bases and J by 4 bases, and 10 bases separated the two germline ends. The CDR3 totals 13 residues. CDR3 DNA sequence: TGTGCCAGCAGCTTTTACAACGAATACGAGCAGTACTTC. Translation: CASSFYNEYEQYF.

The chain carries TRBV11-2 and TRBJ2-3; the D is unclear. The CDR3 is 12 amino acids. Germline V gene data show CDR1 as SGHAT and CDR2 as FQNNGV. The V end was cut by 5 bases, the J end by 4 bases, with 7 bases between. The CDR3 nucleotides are TGTGCCAGCAGCAATTCGGCAGATACGCAGTATTTT. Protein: CASSNSADTQYF.

In DNA form, the CDR3 reads TGTGCCAGTAGTCTACAGGTGATAAACTATGGCTACACCTTC. This sequence encodes CASSLQVINYGYTF. The genes are TRBV19 and TRBJ1-2; D possibly corresponds to TRBD1 (5 bases). Germline lookup yields CDR1 LNHDA and CDR2 SQIVND (reference sequence). This CDR3 contains 14 residues. V gave up 5 bases and J gave up 2 bases, with 12 bases separating them.

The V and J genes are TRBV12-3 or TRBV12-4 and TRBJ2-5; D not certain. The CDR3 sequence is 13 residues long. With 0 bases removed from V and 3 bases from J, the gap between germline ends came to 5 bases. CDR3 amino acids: CASSLASKETQYF. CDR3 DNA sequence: TGTGCCAGCAGTTTAGCCAGTAAAGAGACCCAGTACTTC.

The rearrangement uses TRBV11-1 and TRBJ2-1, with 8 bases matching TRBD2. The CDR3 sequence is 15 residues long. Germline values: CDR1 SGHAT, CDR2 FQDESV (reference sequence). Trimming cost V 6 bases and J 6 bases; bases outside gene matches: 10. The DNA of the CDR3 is TGTGCCAGCAGGTATAGCGGGGAAGTAGGCAATGAGCAGTTCTTC. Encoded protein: CASRYSGEVGNEQFF.

CDR3 sequence (DNA): TGTGCTAGTGGTTTGGTATCGGGTCAGGGGACTGGCTACACCTTC. Translation: CASGLVSGQGTGYTF. The rearrangement links TRBV12-5 to TRBJ1-2; perhaps TRBD1 as D (6 bases). The ends were cut back, 0 bases at V and 7 bases at J, with 15 bases in the middle. The CDR3 runs 15 residues. Germline CDR1 is LGHNT and CDR2 is FRNRAP.

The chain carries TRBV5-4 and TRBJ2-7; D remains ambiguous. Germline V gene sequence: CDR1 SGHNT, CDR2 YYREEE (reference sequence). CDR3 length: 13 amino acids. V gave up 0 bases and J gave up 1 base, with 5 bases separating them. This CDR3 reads CASSLALSYEQYF. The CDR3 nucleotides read TGTGCCAGCAGCTTGGCCCTTTCCTACGAGCAGTACTTC.

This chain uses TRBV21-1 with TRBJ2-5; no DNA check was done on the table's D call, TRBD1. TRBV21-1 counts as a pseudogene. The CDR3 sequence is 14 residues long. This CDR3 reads CASVIGRKVETQYF. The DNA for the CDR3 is TGTGCCAGCGTTATAGGCAGGAAAGTTGAGACCCAGTACTTC.

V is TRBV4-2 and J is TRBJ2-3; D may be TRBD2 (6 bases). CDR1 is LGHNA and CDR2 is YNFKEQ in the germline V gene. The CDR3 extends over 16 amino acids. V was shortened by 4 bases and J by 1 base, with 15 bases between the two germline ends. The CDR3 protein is CASSPGAWEGTDTQYF. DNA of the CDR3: TGTGCCAGCAGCCCGGGAGCCTGGGAAGGCACAGATACGCAGTATTTT.

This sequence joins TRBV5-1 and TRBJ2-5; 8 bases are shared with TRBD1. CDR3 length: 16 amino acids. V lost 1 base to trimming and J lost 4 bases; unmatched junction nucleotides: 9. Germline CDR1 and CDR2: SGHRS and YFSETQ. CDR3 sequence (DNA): TGCGCCAGCAGCTTGCAGGGGGCTTTAATAGGAGAGACCCAGTACTTC. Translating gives CASSLQGALIGETQYF.

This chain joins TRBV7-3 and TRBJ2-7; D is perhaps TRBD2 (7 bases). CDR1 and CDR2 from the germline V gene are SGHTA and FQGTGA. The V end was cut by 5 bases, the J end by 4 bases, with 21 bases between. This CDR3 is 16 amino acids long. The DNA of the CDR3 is TGTGCCAGCAGCGAAAGGGGGGGACACGCCCGTTACGAGCAGTACTTC. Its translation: CASSERGGHARYEQYF.